This entry describes one TCR beta chain. TCRdb's table, derived via immunoSEQ multiplex PCR, lists solely in-frame clones and lacks some. This table has roughly 2,300,000 clones, around 92% appearing once. This sample is drawn from a study of shared clonotypes between healthy human individuals. Sequenced material: naive CD4+ T cells from PBMCs. The subset is: CD45RA+ positively selected. This sequence was found in a man younger than 35 in good health. Some clones in this sample may be carry-over from other donors' samples.

CDR3 region: CASSSQGLGTEAFF. CDR3 bases: TGTGCCAGCAGTTCACAGGGTCTAGGCACTGAAGCTTTCTTT. The gene calls are TRBV28 and TRBJ1-1, with D perhaps matching TRBD1 (6 bases). The V gene's germline CDR1 is MDHEN and CDR2 SYDVKM. The CDR3 has 14 residues. Trimming pared 4 bases from V and 4 bases from J, leaving 13 bases between.